The text below deals with one T cell receptor beta chain. This specimen belongs to a study of T cells in Graves' hyperthyroidism and ophthalmopathy. The germline V gene has CDR1 MNHEY and CDR2 SMNVEV (reference sequence). The V end lost 3 bases, the J end lost 3 bases, and 14 bases lay between the germline ends. This CDR3 comprises 15 residues. Regions amplified from RNA transcripts were the TCR beta CDR3 regions. The HTBI set primed first-round TCR CDR3 RT-PCR. TCRdb re-derived calls from the multiplex PCR reads in MiXCR, one entry per CDR3 protein. The top ten clones hold 40% to 45% of a sample with 350,000 to 400,000 distinct CDR3 sequences, 18% of them seen once.

The sequenced sample consisted of blood. The receptor was isolated from a man aged 18 to 29 with Graves' ophthalmopathy. The chain is built from TRBV27 and TRBJ1-2; TRBD1 might be the D (5 bases). The CDR3 DNA follows: TGTGCCAGCAGTTTCACCTTTACGGGGGACTATGGCTACACCTTC. It is translated as CASSFTFTGDYGYTF.